Following are 11 T cell receptor beta chains from one sample sequenced in a study of T cells in Graves' hyperthyroidism and ophthalmopathy. Researchers took RNA transcripts and amplified the TCR beta CDR3 regions from them. The HTBI set primed first-round TCR CDR3 RT-PCR. One entry per CDR3 protein, called by TCRdb with MiXCR from the multiplex PCR reads. The repertoire has under 350,000 distinct CDR3 sequences, about 17% of them found once; the top ten carry about 50%. Sequenced sample: blood. The receptors were gathered from a woman in her sixties with Graves' ophthalmopathy.

The V and J genes are TRBV30 and TRBJ1-5; D may be TRBD1 (5 bases). There are 18 residues in the CDR3. Germline V gene lookup returns CDR1 GTSNPN and CDR2 SVGIG (reference sequence). The V gene lost 2 bases and the J gene lost 3 bases, with 23 bases spanning the gap. The CDR3 protein is CAWSNSRDLGRDNQPQHF. The CDR3 DNA follows: TGTGCCTGGAGTAATTCCCGGGACCTAGGAAGGGACAATCAGCCCCAGCATTTT.

This clonotype occurred many times. The DNA is left out, because the CDR3 cannot be placed on it with certainty; the CDR3 is given as TCRdb lists it. The J gene is TRBJ2-1, the V gene TRBV7-9; the table's D gene call, TRBD2, was not cross checked with the DNA. The CDR3 spans 17 residues, counting both ends. The germline V gene encodes CDR1 SEHNR and CDR2 FQNEAQ (reference sequence). The CDR3 reads CASSPRPSVRGGHEQFF.

This clonotype was observed at least ten times. The gene calls are TRBV30 and TRBJ2-1; D gene unclear. Between the trimmed V and J ends, which lost 6 bases and 6 bases, there was a span of 9 bases. This CDR3 has 11 residues. From germline, CDR1 is GTSNPN and CDR2 SVGIG (reference sequence). This CDR3 is CACSPGNEQFF. The CDR3 bases are TGTGCCTGTTCCCCTGGCAATGAGCAGTTCTTC.

The table lists this clonotype with many counts. V and J are TRBV7-9 and TRBJ2-1; 9 nucleotides align to TRBD2. V trimming: 10 bases; J trimming: 7 bases; junction bases outside the gene matches: 5. From germline, CDR1 is SEHNR and CDR2 FQNEAQ (reference sequence). The CDR3 is 12 residues long. CDR3 in DNA: TGTGCCACCTCGGCGGGGGGGAATGAGCAGTTCTTC. It translates to CATSAGGNEQFF.

There are many counts of this clonotype. The genes are TRBV5-1 and TRBJ1-1; D uncertain. Per the germline V gene, CDR1 is SGHRS and CDR2 is YFSETQ. The CDR3 is made up of 14 amino acids. Trimming stripped 0 bases from V and 3 bases from J, with 9 bases between. CDR3 protein: CASSLAHLDTEAFF. The DNA for the CDR3 is TGCGCCAGCAGCTTGGCCCACTTGGACACTGAAGCTTTCTTT.

This clonotype was picked up many times. The genes are TRBV7-2 and TRBJ2-3, with 10 positions matching TRBD2. CDR3 length: 16 amino acids. J lost 2 bases, V lost 5 bases, and 7 bases had no gene match. Germline assignment: CDR1 SGHTA and CDR2 FQGNSA. The chain's CDR3 is CASSPNSGGTTDTQYF. The CDR3 coding sequence is TGTGCCAGCAGCCCCAATAGCGGGGGGACCACAGATACGCAGTATTTT. The full variable domain, in which reference TRBV7-2 and TRBJ2-3 provide the parts outside the CDR3, is GAGVSQSPSNKVTEKGKDVELRCDPISGHTALYWYRQSLGQGLEFLIYFQGNSAPDKSGLPSDRFSAERTGGSVSTLTIQRTQQEDSAVYLCASSPNSGGTTDTQYFGPGTRLTVL.

This clonotype was found once. The chain joins TRBV19 to TRBJ2-2; 8 bases map to TRBD1. Germline CDR1 is LNHDA and CDR2 is SQIVND (reference sequence). CDR3 length: 15 residues. With 7 bases clipped from V and 0 bases from J, the junction kept 4 bases outside the gene matches. The chain's CDR3 is CASMWDRSNTGELFF. Written as DNA, the CDR3 is TGTGCCAGTATGTGGGACAGGTCGAACACCGGGGAGCTGTTTTTT.

The chain has TRBV7-2 and TRBJ1-4; tentatively, D is TRBD1 (6 bases). Trimming cost V 6 bases and J 3 bases, with 11 bases left between them. CDR1 and CDR2 (germline): SGHTA, FQGNSA. The CDR3 spans 14 residues. CDR3 protein: CASSQQGSNEKLFF. CDR3 nucleotides: TGTGCCAGCAGTCAACAGGGTTCTAATGAAAAACTGTTTTTT.

A remark on this clonotype: At one boundary the junction diverges from the germline segment, which might be a read error. This sequence joins TRBV6-6 and TRBJ1-2, with a possible D match to TRBD1 (5 bases). Germline values: CDR1 MNHNY, CDR2 SVGAGI (reference sequence). CDR3 length: 18 amino acids. CDR3 sequence reads: CASSYSLLPTTVFYGYTF. DNA for the CDR3: TGTGCCAGCAGCTACTCCCTCTTACCTACGACAGTATTCTATGGCTACACCTTC.

The table lists this clonotype with many counts. V usage is TRBV6-1 and J usage is TRBJ1-2; D not resolved. This CDR3 is 12 amino acids long. Trimming shortened V by 6 bases and J by 1 base, and 6 bases separated the two germline ends. Germline V gene data show CDR1 as MNHNS and CDR2 as SASEGT. The CDR3, as DNA: TGTGCCAGCAGCGACGGTAACTATGGCTACACCTTC. The encoded protein is CASSDGNYGYTF.

This clonotype has a handful of counts. V is TRBV13 and J is TRBJ1-1, with 8 bases fitting TRBD1. Trimming at V came to 0 bases and at J to 5 bases, leaving 8 bases not matched to a gene. CDR3 size: 16 residues. The germline V gene has CDR1 PRHDT and CDR2 FYEKMQ (reference sequence). CDR3 in DNA: TGTGCCAGCAGCTTAGGATCAGGGGGCGCTTGGACTGAAGCTTTCTTT. Amino acids: CASSLGSGGAWTEAFF.